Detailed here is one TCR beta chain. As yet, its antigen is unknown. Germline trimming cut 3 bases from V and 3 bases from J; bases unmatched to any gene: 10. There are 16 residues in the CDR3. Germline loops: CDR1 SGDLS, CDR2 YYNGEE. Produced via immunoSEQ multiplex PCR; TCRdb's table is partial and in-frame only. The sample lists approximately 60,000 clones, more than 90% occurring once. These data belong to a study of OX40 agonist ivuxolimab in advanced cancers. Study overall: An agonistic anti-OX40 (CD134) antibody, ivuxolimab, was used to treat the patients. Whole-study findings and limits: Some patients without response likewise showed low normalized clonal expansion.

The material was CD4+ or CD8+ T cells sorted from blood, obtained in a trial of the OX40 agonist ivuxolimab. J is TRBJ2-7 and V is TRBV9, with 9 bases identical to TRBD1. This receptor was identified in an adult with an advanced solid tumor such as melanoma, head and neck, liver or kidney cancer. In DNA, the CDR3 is TGTGCCAGCAGCGCCGACCCGGGACAGGGAGTCTACGAGCAGTACTTC. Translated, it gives CASSADPGQGVYEQYF. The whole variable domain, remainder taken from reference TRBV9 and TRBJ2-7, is DSGVTQTPKHLITATGQRVTLRCSPRSGDLSVYWYQQSLDQGLQFLIQYYNGEERAKGNILERFSAQQFPDLHSELNLSSLELGDSALYFCASSADPGQGVYEQYFGPGTRLTVT.